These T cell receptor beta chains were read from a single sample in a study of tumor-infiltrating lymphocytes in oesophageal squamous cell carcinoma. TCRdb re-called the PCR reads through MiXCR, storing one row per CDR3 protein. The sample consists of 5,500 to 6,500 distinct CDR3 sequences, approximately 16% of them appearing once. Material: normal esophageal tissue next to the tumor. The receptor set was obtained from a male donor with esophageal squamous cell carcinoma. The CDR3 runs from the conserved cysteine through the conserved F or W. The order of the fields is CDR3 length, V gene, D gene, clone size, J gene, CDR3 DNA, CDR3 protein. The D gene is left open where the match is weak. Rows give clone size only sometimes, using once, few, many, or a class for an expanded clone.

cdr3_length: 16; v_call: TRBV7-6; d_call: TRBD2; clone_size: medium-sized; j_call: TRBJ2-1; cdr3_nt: TGTGCCAGCAGCTTATCCAGCGGGGGGCCGTACAATGAGCAGTTCTTC; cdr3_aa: CASSLSSGGPYNEQFF
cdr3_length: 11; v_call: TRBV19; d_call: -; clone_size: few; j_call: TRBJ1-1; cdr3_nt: TGTGCCAGTAGGACGAGGGGCGAAGCTTTCTTT; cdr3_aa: CASRTRGEAFF
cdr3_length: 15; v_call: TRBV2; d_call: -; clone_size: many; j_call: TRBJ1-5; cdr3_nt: TGTGCCAGCAGTGAAATTTCGGGGGCCCATCAGCCCCAGCATTTT; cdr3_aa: CASSEISGAHQPQHF
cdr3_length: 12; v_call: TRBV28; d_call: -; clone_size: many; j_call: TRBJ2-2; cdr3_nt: TGTGCCAGCCTAGGACCGGGCGGGGAGCTGTTTTTT; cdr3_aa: CASLGPGGELFF
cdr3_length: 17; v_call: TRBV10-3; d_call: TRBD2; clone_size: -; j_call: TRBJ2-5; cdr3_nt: TGTGCCATCAGTGAGTCGACTAGCGGGGGAGGGGGCAATGAGCAGTACTTC; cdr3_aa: CAISESTSGGGGNEQYF
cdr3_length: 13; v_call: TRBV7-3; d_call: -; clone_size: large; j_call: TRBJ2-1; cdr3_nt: TGTGCCAGCAGCTTAACGTGGAGGAATGAGCAGTTCTTC; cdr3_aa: CASSLTWRNEQFF
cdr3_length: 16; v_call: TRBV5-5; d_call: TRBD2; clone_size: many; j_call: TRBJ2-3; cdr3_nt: TGTGCCAGCAGCTTCTTTCCTAGCGGGGCCACAGATACGCAGTATTTT; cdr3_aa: CASSFFPSGATDTQYF
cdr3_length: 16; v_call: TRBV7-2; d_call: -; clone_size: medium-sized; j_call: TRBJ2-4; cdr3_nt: TGTGCCAGCAGCTTAATAGGGGGGCTAAGCAAAAACATTCAGTACTTC; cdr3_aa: CASSLIGGLSKNIQYF
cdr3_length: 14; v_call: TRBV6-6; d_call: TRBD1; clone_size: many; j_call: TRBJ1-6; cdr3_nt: TGTGCCAGCAGTTACTCCACAGGGGGTTCACCCCTCCACTTT; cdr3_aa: CASSYSTGGSPLHF
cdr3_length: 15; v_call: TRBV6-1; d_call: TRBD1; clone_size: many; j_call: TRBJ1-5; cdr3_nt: TGTGCCAGCAGTTATGGACAGGCCTCCCTTCAGCCCCAGCATTTT; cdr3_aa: CASSYGQASLQPQHF
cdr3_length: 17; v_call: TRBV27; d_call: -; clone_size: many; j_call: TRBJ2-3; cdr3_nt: TGTGCCAGCACCCCGTTTTCAATACGGGACTTCCGCCATACGCAGTATTTT; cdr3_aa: CASTPFSIRDFRHTQYF
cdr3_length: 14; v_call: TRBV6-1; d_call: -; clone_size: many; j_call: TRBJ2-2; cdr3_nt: TGTGCCAGCAGTGAAGCGTGGGGAACCGGGGAGCTGTTTTTT; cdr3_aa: CASSEAWGTGELFF
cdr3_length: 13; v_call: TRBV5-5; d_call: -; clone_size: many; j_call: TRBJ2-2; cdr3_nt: TGTGCCAGCAGCTTGTTGGTAGGCGGGGAGCTGTTTTTT; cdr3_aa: CASSLLVGGELFF
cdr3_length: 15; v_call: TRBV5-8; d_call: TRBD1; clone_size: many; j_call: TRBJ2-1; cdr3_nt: TGTGCCAGCAGGTCCGAGACAGGGGTCTACAATGAGCAGTTCTTC; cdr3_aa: CASRSETGVYNEQFF
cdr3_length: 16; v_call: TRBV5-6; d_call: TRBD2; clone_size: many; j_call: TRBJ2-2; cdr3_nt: TGTGCCAGCAGCTTGGTGTGGACTAGCGGCACCGGGGAGCTGTTTTTT; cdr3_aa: CASSLVWTSGTGELFF
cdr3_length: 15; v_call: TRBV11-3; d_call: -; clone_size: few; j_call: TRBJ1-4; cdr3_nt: TGTGCCAGCAGCTTATCGGGACCTCTCGACGAAAAACTGTTTTTT; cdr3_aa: CASSLSGPLDEKLFF
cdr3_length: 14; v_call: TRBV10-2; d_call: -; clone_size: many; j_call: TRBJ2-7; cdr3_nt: TGCGCCAGCAGTGAGCCAGGGGTGTCCTACGAGCAGTACTTC; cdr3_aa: CASSEPGVSYEQYF
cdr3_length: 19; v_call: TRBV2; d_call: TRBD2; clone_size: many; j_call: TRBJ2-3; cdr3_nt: TGTGCCAGCTCAGTCCACCCTCGGACTAGCGGAGCTAGCACAGATACGCAGTATTTT; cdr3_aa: CASSVHPRTSGASTDTQYF
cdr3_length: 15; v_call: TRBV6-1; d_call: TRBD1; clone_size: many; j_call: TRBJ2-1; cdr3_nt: TGTGCCAGCAGGGGCACGGGACAGGGGGTCAATGAGCAGTTCTTC; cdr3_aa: CASRGTGQGVNEQFF
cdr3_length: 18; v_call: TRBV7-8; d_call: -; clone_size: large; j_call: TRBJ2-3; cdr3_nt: TGTGCCAGCAGCTCCTCTTCGCCCGAGACTGGGCTGCCAGATACGCAGTATTTT; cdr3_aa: CASSSSSPETGLPDTQYF
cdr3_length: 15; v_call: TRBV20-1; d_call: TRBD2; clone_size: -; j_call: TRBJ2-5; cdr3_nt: TGCAGTGCTAGCAGGGATAGCGGGACTCAAGAGACCCAGTACTTC; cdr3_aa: CSASRDSGTQETQYF
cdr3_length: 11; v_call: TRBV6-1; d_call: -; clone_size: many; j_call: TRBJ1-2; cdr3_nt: TGTGCCACCTCAGGGAACTATGGCTACACCTTC; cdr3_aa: CATSGNYGYTF
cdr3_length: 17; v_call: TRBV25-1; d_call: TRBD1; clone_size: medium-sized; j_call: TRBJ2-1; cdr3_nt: TGTGCCAGCAGTGAATTCGCCGGGACAGGGAGTTTAGATGAGCAGTTCTTC; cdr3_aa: CASSEFAGTGSLDEQFF
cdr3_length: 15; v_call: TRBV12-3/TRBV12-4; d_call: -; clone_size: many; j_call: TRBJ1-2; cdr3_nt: TGTGCCAGCAGCCGCGGCATAGTGGGTGGCTATGGCTACACCTTC; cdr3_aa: CASSRGIVGGYGYTF
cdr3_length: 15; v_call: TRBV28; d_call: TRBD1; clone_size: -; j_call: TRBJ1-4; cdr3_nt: TGTGCCAGCAGCCCGGGACAGGCCTCTAATGAAAAACTGTTTTTT; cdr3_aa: CASSPGQASNEKLFF
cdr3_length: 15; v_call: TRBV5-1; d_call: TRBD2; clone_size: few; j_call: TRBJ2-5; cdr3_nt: TGCGCCAGCAGCTTGGGCGGGGGGGCCCCAGAGACCCAGTACTTC; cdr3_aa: CASSLGGGAPETQYF
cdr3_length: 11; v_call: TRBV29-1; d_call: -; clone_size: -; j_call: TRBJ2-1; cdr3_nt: TGCAGCGTTCAGCGGTTTTATGAGCAGTTCTTC; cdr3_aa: CSVQRFYEQFF
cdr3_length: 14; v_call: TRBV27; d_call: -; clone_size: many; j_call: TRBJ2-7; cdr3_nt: TGTGCCAGCAGTTTAGATGCATGGGGTTCACCCCTCCACTTC; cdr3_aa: CASSLDAWGSPLHF
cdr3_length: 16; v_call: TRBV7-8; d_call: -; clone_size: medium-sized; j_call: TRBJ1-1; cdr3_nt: TGTGCCAGCAGCTTAGTGGGCAGGCTCTTGAACACTGAAGCTTTCTTT; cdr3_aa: CASSLVGRLLNTEAFF
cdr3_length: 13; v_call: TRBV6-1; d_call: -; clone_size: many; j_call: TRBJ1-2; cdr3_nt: TGTGCCAGCACCCCGGGGGGGAACTATGGCTACACCTTC; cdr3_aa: CASTPGGNYGYTF
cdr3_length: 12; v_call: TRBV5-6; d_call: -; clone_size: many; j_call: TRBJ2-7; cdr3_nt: TGTGCCAGCAGGGTGGGTGCAGGGAAGCAGTACTTC; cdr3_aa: CASRVGAGKQYF
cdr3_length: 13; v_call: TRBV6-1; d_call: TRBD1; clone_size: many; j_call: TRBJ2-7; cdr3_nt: TGTGCAGCTTCCGGGACAGGGGGCTACGAGCAGTACTTC; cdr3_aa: CAASGTGGYEQYF
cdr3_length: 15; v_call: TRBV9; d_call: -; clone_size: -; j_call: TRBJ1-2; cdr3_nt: TGTGCCAGCAGCGTAGATGGGGTCAGGGACTATGGCTACACCTTC; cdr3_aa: CASSVDGVRDYGYTF
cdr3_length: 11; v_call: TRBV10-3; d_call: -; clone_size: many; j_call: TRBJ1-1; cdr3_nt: TGTGCCATCAAGGGGAACACTGAAGCTTTCTTT; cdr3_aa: CAIKGNTEAFF
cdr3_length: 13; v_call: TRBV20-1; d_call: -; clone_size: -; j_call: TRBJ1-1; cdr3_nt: TGCAGTGCTAAAGGGACGCTAAACACTGAAGCTTTCTTT; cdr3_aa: CSAKGTLNTEAFF
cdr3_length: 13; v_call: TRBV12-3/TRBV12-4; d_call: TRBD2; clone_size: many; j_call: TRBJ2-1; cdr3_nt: TGTGCCAGCAGTTTCGGGACTAGCAATGAGCAGTTCTTC; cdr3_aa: CASSFGTSNEQFF
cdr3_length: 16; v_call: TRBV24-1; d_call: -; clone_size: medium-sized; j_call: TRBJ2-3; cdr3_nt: TGTGCCACCAGTGATATGAAGGGTTCTAGCACAGATACGCAGTATTTT; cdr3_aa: CATSDMKGSSTDTQYF
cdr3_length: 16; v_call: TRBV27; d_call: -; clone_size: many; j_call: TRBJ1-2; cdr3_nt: TGTGCCAGCAGTATGTTAAATACAGGGCGGGTACATGGCTACACCTTC; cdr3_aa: CASSMLNTGRVHGYTF
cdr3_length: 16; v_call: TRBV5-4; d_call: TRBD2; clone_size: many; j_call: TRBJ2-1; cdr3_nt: TGTGCCAGCAAAGTAGCGGGGGGGCCAGGCTACAATGAGCAGTTCTTC; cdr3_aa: CASKVAGGPGYNEQFF
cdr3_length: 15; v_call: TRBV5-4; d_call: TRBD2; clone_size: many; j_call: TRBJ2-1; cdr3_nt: TGTGCCAGCAGCCAAACTAGCGGAACCTACAATGAGCAGTTCTTC; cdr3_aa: CASSQTSGTYNEQFF